This T cell receptor (beta chain) was found in a study of beta chain features in type 1 diabetes. Since all of the isolated RNA was reverse transcribed, expressed TCRB transcripts were what got sequenced. Here immunoSEQ multiplex PCR was the method, and the copy in TCRdb shows in-frame clones only, minus some. Among about 260,000 clones, around 68% were seen once, and the ten largest hold approximately 0.053%. Of note for this clone: Its specificity is unknown.

The length of the CDR3 is 16 residues. The ends were cut back, 8 bases at V and 7 bases at J, with 27 bases in the middle. Germline V gene lookup returns CDR1 SQVTM and CDR2 ANQGSEA. General study findings and limits: Fewer insertions but more deletions were seen at VDJ junctions in type 1 diabetes patients.

Specimen: naive CD4+ T cells from blood. This chain uses TRBV29-1 with TRBJ2-1; D might be TRBD2 (5 bases). The clonotype originates from a man in his thirties or forties in good health. The chain's CDR3 is CSSCEMAGSSGNEQFF. The CDR3 DNA sequence: TGCAGCTCCTGCGAGATGGCGGGTAGTTCGGGTAATGAGCAGTTCTTC.